The 31 T cell receptor beta chains listed next were all sequenced from one sample in a study of response to subunit inactivated influenza vaccine. TCRdb reprocessed the RT-PCR reads with MiXCR, giving one entry per CDR3 protein. The table includes roughly 710,000 distinct CDR3 sequences, around 13% detected once. This specimen was PBMCs from blood, taken approximately 15 days before vaccination. The source is a man aged 50-59 years who received an inactivated influenza vaccine.

This clonotype has at least ten counts. The J gene is TRBJ2-7, the V gene TRBV4-1, with 7 bases identical to TRBD1. CDR1 is MGHRA, CDR2 YSYEKL, per germline. The CDR3 sequence is 15 residues long. The V and J ends lost 2 bases and 3 bases, in that order; junction bases with no gene match: 7. For the CDR3, the DNA is TGCGCCAGCAGCCAAAAGCCGACAGGGATCTACGAGCAGTACTTC. It is translated as CASSQKPTGIYEQYF.

This clonotype was seen at least ten times. This sequence joins TRBV5-1 and TRBJ2-1, with TRBD2 matching over 13 bases. Germline CDR1 reads SGHRS; CDR2 reads YFSETQ. CDR3 length: 15 amino acids. J was trimmed by 5 bases and V by 5 bases; bases with no gene match: 4. The CDR3 sequence is CASRGTSGVNNEQFF. CDR3 sequence (DNA): TGCGCCAGCAGGGGGACTAGCGGGGTGAACAATGAGCAGTTCTTC.

V gene TRBV7-2 combines with J gene TRBJ2-3; TRBD2 is a possible D gene (5 bases). Germline lookup yields CDR1 SGHTA and CDR2 FQGNSA. Trimming cost V 1 base and J 6 bases, with 20 bases left between them. The CDR3 is made up of 17 amino acids. CDR3 bases: TGTGCCAGCAGCTTAGGACTCTCTAGCTTACCCAGCGATACGCAGTATTTT. Translated, it gives CASSLGLSSLPSDTQYF.

This clonotype has a handful of counts. The rearrangement links TRBV20-1 to TRBJ1-2; 8 bases align to TRBD1. The CDR3 is 13 residues long. CDR1 is DFQATT, CDR2 SNEGSKA, per germline (reference sequence). With V trimmed by 0 bases and J by 3 bases, 0 bases remained unmatched. CDR3 amino acids: CSAREQGDYGYTF. The CDR3 nucleotides read TGCAGTGCTAGAGAACAGGGGGACTATGGCTACACCTTC.

The table lists this clonotype with many counts. The chain is built from TRBV18 and TRBJ2-3, with D perhaps assigned TRBD1 or TRBD2 (5 bases each). There are 13 residues in the CDR3. Germline V gene data show CDR1 as KGHSH and CDR2 as LQKENI. V was trimmed by 2 bases and J by 5 bases, leaving 8 bases between them. DNA for the CDR3: TGTGCCAGCTCACCAGGGGCGGGAGATACGCAGTATTTT. This encodes CASSPGAGDTQYF.

There are a few counts of this clonotype. The gene calls are TRBV5-6 and TRBJ1-6; D not resolved. Deletions cut 0 bases from V and 7 bases from J, with 5 bases between. Germline-derived CDR1 and CDR2 are SGHDT and YYEEEE. This CDR3 spans 13 amino acids. CDR3 in amino acids: CASSLGENSPLHF. The CDR3 bases are TGTGCCAGCAGCTTGGGCGAGAATTCACCCCTCCACTTT.

This clonotype has just a few counts. This rearrangement joins TRBV5-1 to TRBJ2-1; 8 bases match TRBD2. This CDR3 has 15 residues. Per germline, CDR1 SGHRS and CDR2 YFSETQ. The J segment lost 11 bases and the V segment lost 3 bases, leaving 13 bases of the junction unmatched. The CDR3 region has the DNA TGCGCCAGCAGCTCGACTAACGGGAGGGGACGCAAGCAGTTCTTC. It specifies CASSSTNGRGRKQFF.

This clonotype was seen ten or more times. V is TRBV12-3 or TRBV12-4 and J is TRBJ2-5; TRBD1 agrees at 7 bases. The CDR3 has 16 amino acids. Unmatched junction bases numbered 6, after V lost 2 bases and J lost 0 bases. The CDR3: CASSLRDRGDQETQYF. The CDR3 bases are TGTGCCAGCAGTTTAAGGGACAGAGGGGACCAAGAGACCCAGTACTTC.

This clonotype was detected many times. This chain joins TRBV10-3 and TRBJ1-5; 7 bases line up with TRBD1. V shed 3 bases, J shed 7 bases, and the junction held 3 bases outside the gene matches. The CDR3 contains 13 residues. Germline values: CDR1 ENHRY, CDR2 SYGVKD. The DNA for the CDR3 is TGTGCCATCAGTGACAGGGGGGACCAGCCCCAGCATTTT. It translates to CAISDRGDQPQHF.

This clonotype showed up just a few times. The chain links TRBV2 to TRBJ2-1; TRBD1 aligns across 8 bases. The CDR3 covers 12 residues. CDR1 is SNHLY, CDR2 FYNNEI, per germline. The ends lost 4 bases at V and 9 bases at J; junction bases unmatched: 2. CDR3 sequence: CASSGGQAEQFF. The DNA of the CDR3 is TGTGCCAGCAGTGGGGGACAGGCTGAGCAGTTCTTC.

A single count supports this clonotype. V gene TRBV12-3 or TRBV12-4 combines with J gene TRBJ2-4, with D possibly TRBD2 on 6 matching bases. The V and J ends lost 6 bases and 6 bases respectively, with 18 bases between them. This CDR3 spans 15 amino acids. The CDR3 bases are TGTGCCAGCAGCCTGGGACGGGGGATGTCAAACATTCAGTACTTC. Its translation: CASSLGRGMSNIQYF.

This clonotype occurred a few times. This chain connects TRBV2 to TRBJ1-4, with D possibly being TRBD1 (6 bases). Germline lookup yields CDR1 SNHLY and CDR2 FYNNEI. V was trimmed by 7 bases and J by 6 bases, leaving 9 bases between them. The CDR3 runs to 12 residues. Written as DNA, the CDR3 is TGTGCCAGCAAGGGGGATTATGAAAAACTGTTTTTT. Its translation: CASKGDYEKLFF.

The chain is built from TRBV5-1 and TRBJ2-5; a possible D gene is TRBD2 (5 bases). Per the germline V gene, CDR1 is SGHRS and CDR2 is YFSETQ. CDR3 size: 14 residues. Trimming took 2 bases from V and 0 from J, leaving 8 bases between them. CDR3 residues: CASSFGLDQETQYF. The CDR3 region has the DNA TGCGCCAGCAGCTTCGGACTTGACCAAGAGACCCAGTACTTC. Using reference TRBV5-1 and TRBJ2-5 for the parts outside the CDR3, the full variable domain is KAGVTQTPRYLIKTRGQQVTLSCSPISGHRSVSWYQQTPGQGLQFLFEYFSETQRNKGNFPGRFSGRQFSNSRSEMNVSTLELGDSALYLCASSFGLDQETQYFGPGTRLLVL.

Only a few counts were recorded for this clonotype. This rearrangement joins TRBV19 to TRBJ2-7; maybe TRBD2 (5 bases). Per the germline V gene, CDR1 is LNHDA and CDR2 is SQIVND (reference sequence). The CDR3 is 14 residues long. V was cut by 8 bases and J by 6 bases, with 20 bases left in between. The CDR3 coding sequence is TGTGCCAGTGCTCCGGGTCGCGCAGCGGCCGAGCAGTACTTC. Amino acids: CASAPGRAAAEQYF.

The CDR3 protein is CASSLEVARPGHNEQFF. CDR3 coding DNA: TGCGCCAGCAGCTTGGAGGTAGCGAGACCGGGTCACAATGAGCAGTTCTTC. The rearrangement links TRBV5-1 to TRBJ2-1, with D tentatively TRBD2 (5 bases). V was pared by 0 bases and J by 5 bases, with 18 bases between. This CDR3 has 17 amino acids. The germline CDR1 and CDR2 sequences are SGHRS and YFSETQ.

This clonotype was seen ten or more times. The chain recombines TRBV29-1 with TRBJ2-1; D may be TRBD1 (6 bases). Trimming left V 7 bases short and J 6 bases short, with 10 bases between. CDR1 is SQVTM and CDR2 is ANQGSEA in the germline V gene. CDR3 length: 11 residues. The CDR3 here is CSGGGPNEQFF. In DNA, the CDR3 is TGCAGCGGTGGGGGCCCCAATGAGCAGTTCTTC.

The rearrangement uses TRBV5-4 and TRBJ1-1, with a weak D call TRBD1 (5 bases). CDR3 size: 14 residues. Germline loops: CDR1 SGHNT, CDR2 YYREEE (reference sequence). Between the trimmed V and J ends, which lost 0 bases and 7 bases, there was a span of 13 bases. Here the CDR3 reads CASSLVRGSGEAFF. In DNA, the CDR3 is TGTGCCAGCAGCTTGGTACGGGGCTCGGGTGAAGCTTTCTTT.

This clonotype occurred a few times. The V call is TRBV12-3 or TRBV12-4, the J call TRBJ2-5; 7 bases agree with TRBD2. Unmatched junction bases numbered 8, after V lost 5 bases and J lost 2 bases. This CDR3 comprises 15 residues. CDR3 residues: CASSGRAASQETQYF. The CDR3 nucleotides are TGTGCCAGCAGTGGGAGGGCCGCATCTCAAGAGACCCAGTACTTC.

The genes are TRBV20-1 and TRBJ2-3, with TRBD1 identical over 8 bases. Germline CDR1 and CDR2: DFQATT and SNEGSKA (reference sequence). The V segment lost 1 base and the J segment 5 bases; nucleotides outside the gene matches: 5. This CDR3 is built from 14 residues. CDR3 sequence reads: CSARVRGRLDTQYF. As DNA, the CDR3 is TGCAGTGCTAGAGTCAGGGGGCGTTTAGATACGCAGTATTTT.

This clonotype was recorded at least ten times. As the CDR3 is not closed by the conserved phenylalanine or tryptophan, this likely results from a read error. No DNA is shown, since the ends of the CDR3 on it are uncertain; the CDR3 is the one TCRdb lists. V usage is TRBV21-1 and J usage is TRBJ2-1; the table calls TRBD1, which could not be checked here. TRBV21-1 is noted as a pseudogene. The CDR3 contains 10 residues when both ends are counted. The chain's CDR3 is CASSKVTGRI.

The CDR3 protein is CASSYGARDTQYF. CDR3 coding DNA: TGTGCCAGCAGTTACGGGGCCCGGGATACGCAGTATTTT. V is TRBV28 and J is TRBJ2-3; D possibly matches TRBD1 or TRBD2 (5 bases each). The germline V and J ends were trimmed by 4 bases and 6 bases, with 11 bases remaining between them. The germline V gene has CDR1 MDHEN and CDR2 SYDVKM. The CDR3 runs 13 residues.

In this sample, this clonotype turned up many times. The chain joins TRBV5-1 to TRBJ2-1; tentatively, D is TRBD2 (5 bases). Trimming cost V 1 base and J 0 bases, with 14 bases left between them. The CDR3 length is 17 residues. Germline V lookup: CDR1 SGHRS, CDR2 YFSETQ. The CDR3, as DNA: TGCGCCAGCAGCTTGTCAACGGGATTGAGCTCCTACAATGAGCAGTTCTTC. Translated, it gives CASSLSTGLSSYNEQFF.

This clonotype came up a few times. CDR3 in amino acids: CASSAGGRDLVGEPQHF. Here the CDR3 DNA reads TGTGCCAGCAGCGCTGGGGGCCGGGACCTCGTGGGGGAACCCCAGCATTTT. The rearrangement links TRBV7-9 to TRBJ1-5; D perhaps matches TRBD1 (6 bases). CDR1 and CDR2 from the germline V gene are SEHNR and FQNEAQ (reference sequence). The V gene lost 5 bases and the J gene lost 10 bases, with 27 bases spanning the gap. This CDR3 has 17 residues.

The chain couples TRBV24-1 to TRBJ2-2; D possibly corresponds to TRBD1 (5 bases). CDR3 length: 16 residues. V was trimmed by 3 bases and J by 4 bases, leaving 14 bases between them. Germline CDR1 is KGHDR and CDR2 is SFDVKD. CDR3: CATSDPWGRATGELFF. CDR3 coding DNA: TGTGCCACCAGTGATCCTTGGGGCCGGGCCACCGGGGAGCTGTTTTTT.

The rearrangement links TRBV6-1 to TRBJ2-5, with D unresolved. CDR1 is MNHNS, CDR2 SASEGT, per germline. The CDR3 is made up of 15 amino acids. V lost 6 bases, J lost 5 bases, and 19 bases lay in between. In DNA, the CDR3 is TGTGCCAGCAGCCCACGGCCACCCGAGTCGGAGACCCAGTACTTC. It is translated as CASSPRPPESETQYF.

This clonotype turned up a few times. The rearrangement uses TRBV11-2 and TRBJ2-5, with 9 bases matching TRBD2. The CDR3 is made up of 18 amino acids. The germline V gene encodes CDR1 SGHAT and CDR2 FQNNGV. V was clipped by 1 base and J by 4 bases; unmatched bases: 13. The CDR3 coding sequence is TGTGCCAGCAGCTTAGGGATTAGCGGGGGCGGATTAGGAGAGACCCAGTACTTC. Its protein product is CASSLGISGGGLGETQYF.

The chain has TRBV29-1 and TRBJ1-5; D is possibly TRBD1 (6 bases). Per the germline V gene, CDR1 is SQVTM and CDR2 is ANQGSEA. The ends were cut back, 5 bases at V and 5 bases at J, with 10 bases in the middle. The length of the CDR3 is 12 residues. The CDR3: CSVQDSDQPQHF. In DNA, the CDR3 is TGCAGCGTTCAGGACAGTGATCAGCCCCAGCATTTT.

Ten or more counts support this clonotype. The V gene is TRBV12-3 or TRBV12-4, the J gene TRBJ1-4, with D perhaps matching TRBD1 (5 bases). CDR3 size: 14 residues. Trimming took 3 bases from V and 10 from J, leaving 15 bases between them. CDR3 amino acids: CASSLHQGTGKLFF. DNA of the CDR3: TGTGCCAGCAGTTTGCATCAGGGTACGGGAAAACTGTTTTTT.

V is TRBV28 and J is TRBJ1-2; D ambiguous. The CDR3 consists of 12 residues. Deletions cut 1 base from V and 8 bases from J, with 8 bases between. CDR1 and CDR2 from the germline V gene are MDHEN and SYDVKM. DNA of the CDR3: TGTGCCAGCAGTTTATCGGGAGGGGGCTACACCTTC. It translates to CASSLSGGGYTF.

The rearrangement links TRBV4-3 to TRBJ2-7, with no clear D. The CDR3 is 15 residues long. V lost 4 bases and J lost 0, with 13 bases in between. The germline gives CDR1 LGHNA, CDR2 YSLEER. The CDR3 protein is CASSPGWTSSYEQYF. In DNA form, the CDR3 reads TGCGCCAGCAGCCCAGGTTGGACCAGCTCCTACGAGCAGTACTTC.

CDR3 sequence (DNA): TGCAGTGCTAGAGCCCGAGGGAGTGGTAGCGGGGGACAACAAGGTCCCTACAATGAGCAGTTCTTC. Its protein is CSARARGSGSGGQQGPYNEQFF. This rearrangement joins TRBV20-1 to TRBJ2-1; 9 positions agree with TRBD2. The CDR3 sequence is 22 residues long. Germline V gene sequence: CDR1 DFQATT, CDR2 SNEGSKA (reference sequence). V lost 1 base to trimming and J lost 2 bases; unmatched junction nucleotides: 24.